This T cell receptor beta chain originates from a study of technical replicates of blood from several donors. This clone was recorded a few times. Libraries were prepared by immunoSEQ multiplex PCR; TCRdb keeps only in-frame clonotypes and omits some of them. The sample includes roughly 79,000 clones, around 94% of them seen just once. The source is a human donor in good health. Specimen: T cells isolated from PBMCs.

CDR3 DNA sequence: TGTGCCTGGAGTCCCCCCGGTTACACTGAAGCTTTCTTT. This encodes CAWSPPGYTEAFF. The V call is TRBV30, the J call TRBJ1-1; D not certain. Germline V gene data show CDR1 as GTSNPN and CDR2 as SVGIG (reference sequence). The ends were cut back, 2 bases at V and 3 bases at J, with 10 bases in the middle. This CDR3 region has 13 residues. The whole variable domain, filled in from reference TRBV30 and TRBJ1-1, reads SQTIHQWPATLVQPVGSPLSLECTVEGTSNPNLYWYRQAAGRGLQLLFYSVGIGQISSEVPQNLSASRPQDRQFILSSKKLLLSDSGFYLCAWSPPGYTEAFFGQGTRLTVV.